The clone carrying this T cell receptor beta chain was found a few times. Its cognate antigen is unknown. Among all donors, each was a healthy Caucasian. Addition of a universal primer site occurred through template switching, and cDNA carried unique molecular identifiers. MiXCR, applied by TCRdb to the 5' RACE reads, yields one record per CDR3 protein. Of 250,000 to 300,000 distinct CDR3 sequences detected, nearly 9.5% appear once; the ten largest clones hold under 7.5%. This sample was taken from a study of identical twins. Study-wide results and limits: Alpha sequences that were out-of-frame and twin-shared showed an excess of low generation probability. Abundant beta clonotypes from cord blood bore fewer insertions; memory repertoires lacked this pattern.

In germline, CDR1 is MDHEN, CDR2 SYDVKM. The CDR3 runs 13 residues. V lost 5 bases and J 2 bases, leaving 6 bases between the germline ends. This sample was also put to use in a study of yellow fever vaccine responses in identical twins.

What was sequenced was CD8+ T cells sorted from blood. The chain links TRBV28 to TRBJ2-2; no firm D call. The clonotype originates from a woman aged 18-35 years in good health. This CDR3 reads CASSIYNTGELFF. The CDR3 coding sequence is TGTGCCAGCAGTATCTACAACACCGGGGAGCTGTTTTTT.